Each of the 3 T cell receptor beta chains below was sequenced from the same sample in a study of cytomegalovirus exposure and HLA in healthy donors. Some clones are missing from TCRdb's copy, which holds only in-frame ones; the method was immunoSEQ multiplex PCR. Seen here are some 220,000 clones, approximately 90% observed once, and the top ten hold roughly 1%. The sample comprised PBMCs. These receptors were taken from a woman aged 18-35 years in good health and CMV-seronegative.

The chain has TRBV28 and TRBJ1-2, with D tentatively TRBD1 (5 bases). This CDR3 contains 18 residues. Germline V gene sequence: CDR1 MDHEN, CDR2 SYDVKM. V dropped 2 bases and J dropped 7 bases, with 26 bases sitting between them. CDR3: CASSLGGLLRGDFSGYTF. The CDR3 DNA reads TGTGCCAGCAGTTTAGGGGGGTTATTGAGGGGTGACTTTAGTGGCTACACCTTC.

The sample holds one count of this clone. This chain uses TRBV9 with TRBJ1-1; D is uncertain. This CDR3 has 13 residues. V was trimmed by 4 bases and J by 3 bases, leaving 10 bases between them. The germline V gene has CDR1 SGDLS and CDR2 YYNGEE. CDR3 in DNA: TGTGCCAGCAGCCCCCGGGTCGACACTGAAGCTTTCTTT. Its protein is CASSPRVDTEAFF.

The chain uses TRBV6-4 and TRBJ1-2; 9 nucleotides match TRBD1. Losses at the gene ends were 4 bases for V and 5 bases for J; bases not matched to a gene: 2. This CDR3 spans 13 amino acids. The germline CDR1 and CDR2 sequences are MRHNA and SNTAGT. The CDR3 DNA reads TGTGCCAGCAGTGTGGGACAGGGTTATGGCTACACCTTC. Amino acids: CASSVGQGYGYTF.